Below are 24 T cell receptor beta chains sequenced from a single sample in a study of breast tumors, draining lymph nodes, adjacent tissues. TCRdb re-analysed the multiplex PCR reads in MiXCR, keeping a single row per CDR3 protein. The sample records roughly 220,000 distinct CDR3 sequences, around 35% being singletons. Samples came from axillary lymph nodes draining the breast cancer. The sample taken for sequencing was axillary lymph node tissue. The receptors stem from a female donor with breast cancer. Some clones in this sample may be carry-over from other donors' samples.

At least ten counts were recorded for this clonotype. V and J are TRBV19 and TRBJ1-3; D remains ambiguous. The CDR3 totals 15 residues. CDR1 is LNHDA and CDR2 is SQIVND in the germline V gene (reference sequence). Trimming stripped 10 bases from V and 0 bases from J, with 16 bases between. The CDR3 loop reads CATKEGRGSGNTIYF. The CDR3 bases are TGTGCCACTAAGGAGGGCCGGGGCTCTGGAAACACCATATATTTT.

V usage is TRBV6-5 and J usage is TRBJ1-3, with unresolved D. V lost 6 bases and J lost 9, with 18 bases in between. The germline CDR1 and CDR2 sequences are MNHEY and SVGAGI. CDR3 length equals 14 residues. The chain's CDR3 is CASSHLAGDPTIYF. The CDR3, as DNA: TGTGCCAGCAGCCACTTAGCGGGTGATCCCACCATATATTTT.

Only a few counts were recorded for this clonotype. This rearrangement joins TRBV3-1 to TRBJ1-2; D might be TRBD1 (6 bases). Germline V CDR1 and CDR2: LGHDT, YNNKEL (reference sequence). This CDR3 has 13 amino acids. V was cut by 7 bases and J by 8 bases, with 17 bases left in between. The CDR3 region has the DNA TGTGCCAGCACCCCAAGGGGGGGGAAAGGCTACACCTTC. Its protein product is CASTPRGGKGYTF. Variable domain in full (rest from reference TRBV3-1 and TRBJ1-2): DTAVSQTPKYLVTQMGNDKSIKCEQNLGHDTMYWYKQDSKKFLKIMFSYNNKELIINETVPNRFSPKSPDKAHLNLHINSLELGDSAVYFCASTPRGGKGYTFGSGTRLTVV.

In this sample, this clonotype turned up many times. The chain recombines TRBV2 with TRBJ1-1; TRBD1 is a possible D gene (5 bases). The CDR3 is 12 amino acids. CDR1 is SNHLY and CDR2 is FYNNEI in the germline V gene. Trimming stripped 4 bases from V and 7 bases from J, with 10 bases between. The CDR3 sequence is CASSAWGGEAFF. CDR3 coding DNA: TGTGCCAGCAGTGCTTGGGGCGGTGAAGCTTTCTTT. The full variable domain, rest sourced from reference TRBV2 and TRBJ1-1, is EPEVTQTPSHQVTQMGQEVILRCVPISNHLYFYWYRQILGQKVEFLVSFYNNEISEKSEIFDDQFSVERPDGSNFTLKIRSTKLEDSAMYFCASSAWGGEAFFGQGTRLTVV.

This rearrangement joins TRBV20-1 to TRBJ1-4; D is undetermined. V lost 6 bases, J lost 6 bases, and 2 bases lay in between. The CDR3 has 9 amino acids. Germline V gene lookup returns CDR1 DFQATT and CDR2 SNEGSKA (reference sequence). CDR3 DNA: TGCAGTGCGGATGAAAAACTGTTTTTT. Protein sequence: CSADEKLFF.

CDR3 residues: CASSFNSGPLEQYF. The CDR3 coding sequence is TGCGCCAGCAGCTTCAATAGCGGGCCCCTCGAGCAGTACTTC. The chain has TRBV5-1 and TRBJ2-7, with 7 bases identical to TRBD2. The CDR3 is 14 residues long. The J segment lost 6 bases and the V segment lost 2 bases, leaving 8 bases of the junction unmatched. Germline V gives CDR1 SGHRS, CDR2 YFSETQ.

This clonotype was observed many times. The chain is built from TRBV6-6 and TRBJ2-7; D gene uncertain. The length of the CDR3 is 12 residues. The ends were cut back, 2 bases at V and 4 bases at J, with 6 bases in the middle. Germline assignment: CDR1 MNHNY and CDR2 SVGAGI (reference sequence). CDR3 residues: CASSYVGYEQYF. The CDR3 coding sequence is TGTGCCAGCAGTTACGTCGGTTACGAGCAGTACTTC.

This clonotype was seen ten or more times. V is TRBV11-2 and J is TRBJ2-2; D is possibly TRBD1 (6 bases). Looked up from germline, CDR1 is SGHAT and CDR2 is FQNNGV. Trimming took 4 bases from V and 1 from J, leaving 10 bases between them. The CDR3 totals 15 residues. The CDR3 DNA reads as TGTGCCAGCAGCTCGGGACAAAGGAACACCGGGGAGCTGTTTTTT. It codes for CASSSGQRNTGELFF.

This clonotype was seen many times. The chain recombines TRBV30 with TRBJ2-1, with a weak D call TRBD2 (6 bases). The CDR3 sequence is 12 residues long. Trimming stripped 1 base from V and 12 bases from J, with 13 bases between. In germline, CDR1 is GTSNPN, CDR2 SVGIG (reference sequence). DNA for the CDR3: TGTGCCTGGAGTGCCTCATCGGGGGTGCAGTTCTTC. Its translation: CAWSASSGVQFF.

V usage is TRBV28 and J usage is TRBJ2-3; D gene ambiguous. This CDR3 is 12 amino acids long. V lost 7 bases, J lost 5 bases, and 10 bases lay in between. Germline-derived CDR1 and CDR2 are MDHEN and SYDVKM. The CDR3 DNA sequence: TGTGCCAGCACCTCCTCGGGAGATACGCAGTATTTT. As protein: CASTSSGDTQYF.

This clonotype was observed many times. The chain links TRBV29-1 to TRBJ2-1; 10 bases are shared with TRBD2. J was trimmed by 9 bases and V by 6 bases; bases with no gene match: 8. Germline V gene data show CDR1 as SQVTM and CDR2 as ANQGSEA. The CDR3 covers 13 residues. The CDR3 here is CSVSLAGVGEQFF. The CDR3 coding sequence is TGCAGCGTGAGTCTAGCGGGAGTAGGTGAGCAGTTCTTC.

Many counts were recorded for this clonotype. The chain joins TRBV14 to TRBJ2-5, with 8 nucleotides matching TRBD2. CDR3 length: 16 amino acids. Germline V gene lookup returns CDR1 SGHDN and CDR2 FVKESK. With 0 bases clipped from V and 3 bases from J, the junction kept 6 bases outside the gene matches. CDR3 nucleotide sequence: TGTGCCAGCAGCCAAGATACGGGGGGGAAGAAAGAGACCCAGTACTTC. It yields the protein CASSQDTGGKKETQYF. Full variable domain (missing parts from reference TRBV14 and TRBJ2-5): EAGVTQFPSHSVIEKGQTVTLRCDPISGHDNLYWYRRVMGKEIKFLLHFVKESKQDESGMPNNRFLAERTGGTYSTLKVQPAELEDSGVYFCASSQDTGGKKETQYFGPGTRLLVL.

The chain is built from TRBV20-1 and TRBJ2-7; D possibly matches TRBD1 or TRBD2 (5 bases each). V was trimmed by 5 bases and J by 3 bases, leaving 14 bases between them. CDR3 size: 13 residues. The germline V gene has CDR1 DFQATT and CDR2 SNEGSKA (reference sequence). The CDR3 coding sequence is TGCAGTGCTCGCCGGGACGGCCGCTACGAGCAGTACTTC. Translated, it gives CSARRDGRYEQYF.

This sequence joins TRBV6-2 or TRBV6-3 and TRBJ2-1, with unresolved D. The V gene's germline CDR1 is MNHEY and CDR2 SVGEGT. The germline V and J ends were trimmed by 2 bases and 8 bases, with 13 bases remaining between them. This CDR3 is 14 amino acids long. The CDR3 nucleotides read TGTGCCAGCAGTTACCCCTCGCGTCCGTATGAGCAGTTCTTC. Translation: CASSYPSRPYEQFF.

On this clonotype itself: Possible read error: a much larger clone is one base away. This rearrangement joins TRBV12-3 or TRBV12-4 to TRBJ2-1; D remains ambiguous. The CDR3 has 12 amino acids. V dropped 3 bases and J dropped 7 bases, with 7 bases sitting between them. The CDR3 DNA reads as TGTGCCAGCAGTTTTTGGAGAAATGAGCAGTTCTTC. This encodes CASSFWRNEQFF.

This clonotype has ten or more counts. The V and J genes are TRBV19 and TRBJ2-7; 7 bases are a match to TRBD2. Germline values: CDR1 LNHDA, CDR2 SQIVND (reference sequence). Trimming removed 4 bases from V and 2 bases from J; junction bases left unmatched: 8. CDR3 size: 15 residues. CDR3 DNA sequence: TGTGCCAGTAGTACCACCGGGACTATAACCTACGAGCAGTACTTC. It yields the protein CASSTTGTITYEQYF.

V usage is TRBV10-2 and J usage is TRBJ2-2; D is possibly TRBD2 (6 bases). V was cut by 7 bases and J by 13 bases, with 10 bases left in between. This CDR3 is 10 amino acids long. Germline assignment: CDR1 WSHSY and CDR2 SAAADI. CDR3 sequence: CASMAGRLFF. The DNA for the CDR3 is TGCGCCAGCATGGCCGGGAGGCTGTTTTTT.

As regards this clonotype: A much larger clone is a single base away; this may be a read error. This rearrangement joins TRBV14 to TRBJ2-1; D remains unclear. The CDR3 is made up of 13 amino acids. Germline V lookup: CDR1 SGHDN, CDR2 FVKESK. CDR3 sequence: CAGSQETYNEQFF. The CDR3 DNA follows: TGTGCCGGCAGCCAGGAGACTTACAATGAGCAGTTCTTC.

On this clonotype: The junction and the germline gene differ at one end; a read error may be behind it. The chain uses TRBV13 and TRBJ2-1; the match to TRBD2 covers 12 bases. The V gene's germline CDR1 is PRHDT and CDR2 FYEKMQ (reference sequence). The CDR3 loop spans 16 amino acids. The CDR3 spells CVSSTPLAGGPEEQFF. In nucleotides, the CDR3 is TGTGTCAGCAGCACCCCCCTAGCGGGAGGGCCGGAAGAGCAGTTCTTC.

This clonotype has a count of ten or more. The chain is built from TRBV9 and TRBJ1-6; D is perhaps TRBD1 (6 bases). Between the trimmed V and J ends, which lost 3 bases and 6 bases, there was a span of 16 bases. Germline V gene data show CDR1 as SGDLS and CDR2 as YYNGEE. The CDR3 covers 16 residues. This CDR3 reads CASSARITGPNSPLHF. In DNA, the CDR3 is TGTGCCAGCAGCGCCCGTATAACAGGGCCTAATTCACCCCTCCACTTT.

This clonotype was found many times. The gene calls are TRBV12-3 or TRBV12-4 and TRBJ1-6, with 7 nucleotides matching TRBD1. Trimming at V came to 5 bases and at J to 7 bases, leaving 5 bases not matched to a gene. The CDR3 is 14 amino acids. Here the CDR3 DNA reads TGTGCCAGCAGTACCGGACAGGAAAATTCACCCCTCCACTTT. The encoded protein is CASSTGQENSPLHF.

This clonotype was picked up many times. The chain carries TRBV7-8 and TRBJ2-5; D may be TRBD1 or TRBD2 (5 bases each). Germline values: CDR1 SGHVS, CDR2 FQNEAQ. V lost 2 bases, J lost 9 bases, and 16 bases lay in between. CDR3 length: 14 amino acids. CDR3 region: CASSLKPGATAQYF. In DNA, the CDR3 is TGTGCCAGCAGCTTAAAACCCGGGGCGACCGCCCAGTACTTC.

This clonotype was seen repeatedly, ten times or more. V is TRBV7-9 and J is TRBJ2-2; D is possibly TRBD2 (5 bases). The CDR3 has 14 amino acids. The germline V gene has CDR1 SEHNR and CDR2 FQNEAQ (reference sequence). The ends were cut back, 1 base at V and 4 bases at J, with 7 bases in the middle. CDR3 coding DNA: TGTGCCAGCAGCTTAGTTGAGGGCACCGGGGAGCTGTTTTTT. Translated: CASSLVEGTGELFF.

This clonotype has a count of ten or more. This chain connects TRBV20-1 to TRBJ1-2; tentatively, D is TRBD1 (5 bases). V was pared by 1 base and J by 4 bases, with 13 bases between. The CDR3 is 14 amino acids. Germline V lookup: CDR1 DFQATT, CDR2 SNEGSKA (reference sequence). For the CDR3, the DNA is TGCAGTGCTAGAGTCGGGGACTTCGGCTATGGCTACACCTTC. Translating gives CSARVGDFGYGYTF.